The 13 T cell receptor beta chains in this list originate from one sample, sequenced in a study of T cells in Graves' hyperthyroidism and ophthalmopathy. Amplified regions were TCR beta CDR3 sequences from RNA transcripts. Carried out on the TCR CDR3, a first-round RT-PCR used the HTBI primer set. TCRdb reanalysed the multiplex PCR reads using MiXCR and keeps one entry per CDR3 protein. Of around 690,000 distinct CDR3 sequences in the sample, roughly 17% are singletons; the top ten hold 15% to 17%. Material: blood. These receptors originate from a man in his fifties or sixties with Graves' hyperthyroidism.

This clonotype was recorded at least ten times. V is TRBV28 and J is TRBJ2-1; D may correspond to TRBD1 or TRBD2 (5 bases each). Trimming stripped 5 bases from V and 0 bases from J, with 20 bases between. CDR1 and CDR2 (germline): MDHEN, SYDVKM. The CDR3 totals 18 residues. CDR3 amino acids: CASSPRDGRLSSYNEQFF. In DNA, the CDR3 is TGTGCCAGCAGTCCGAGGGACGGACGTTTAAGCTCCTACAATGAGCAGTTCTTC.

This clonotype appeared many times. The chain has TRBV9 and TRBJ2-1; D not certain. Deletions cut 5 bases from V and 0 bases from J, with 12 bases between. This CDR3 has 15 residues. Looked up from germline, CDR1 is SGDLS and CDR2 is YYNGEE. In DNA form, the CDR3 reads TGTGCCAGCAGTGAATCTGGGGTCTCCTACAATGAGCAGTTCTTC. Protein product: CASSESGVSYNEQFF.

V is TRBV9 and J is TRBJ1-1, with D perhaps TRBD1 (5 bases). The V and J ends lost 0 bases and 1 base respectively, with 10 bases between them. Germline CDR1 and CDR2: SGDLS and YYNGEE. The CDR3 spans 15 residues. The CDR3 nucleotides read TGTGCCAGCAGCGTAGGAGCAGGGTGGAACACTGAAGCTTTCTTT. Translated: CASSVGAGWNTEAFF.

This clonotype has ten or more counts. The V and J genes are TRBV18 and TRBJ2-5; 7 nucleotides agree with TRBD2. This CDR3 is built from 15 residues. Trimming removed 0 bases from V and 2 bases from J; junction bases left unmatched: 3. The germline CDR1 and CDR2 sequences are KGHSH and LQKENI. CDR3: CASSPPRGGQETQYF. The CDR3 DNA is TGTGCCAGCTCACCACCGCGGGGAGGGCAAGAGACCCAGTACTTC.

This clonotype came up many times. The chain carries TRBV6-1 and TRBJ2-3; TRBD2 matches 13 bases. CDR1 is MNHNS, CDR2 SASEGT, per germline. The ends lost 5 bases at V and 6 bases at J; junction bases unmatched: 8. This CDR3 spans 16 amino acids. The CDR3 here is CASSPRLAGGKDTQYF. CDR3 nucleotide sequence: TGTGCCAGCAGTCCTCGACTAGCGGGGGGAAAGGATACGCAGTATTTT.

The chain combines TRBV6-1 with TRBJ1-4; 9 positions match TRBD1. The CDR3 is 15 amino acids. V lost 5 bases and J lost 5; bases outside the gene matches: 6. In germline, CDR1 is MNHNS, CDR2 SASEGT. The CDR3 region is CASSKGTGRNEKLFF. CDR3 DNA sequence: TGTGCCAGCAGTAAAGGGACAGGGAGGAATGAAAAACTGTTTTTT.

This sequence joins TRBV28 and TRBJ2-7; no clear D. V was shortened by 8 bases and J by 6 bases, with 11 bases between the two germline ends. Germline V CDR1 and CDR2: MDHEN, SYDVKM. CDR3 length: 11 amino acids. The DNA of the CDR3 is TGTGCCAGCGAAGAAAGCCTCGAGCAGTACTTC. It yields the protein CASEESLEQYF.

This clonotype was seen only a few times. The genes are TRBV19 and TRBJ2-1; 9 bases line up with TRBD2. The V segment lost 6 bases and the J segment 4 bases; nucleotides outside the gene matches: 16. CDR3 length: 18 residues. Per germline, CDR1 LNHDA and CDR2 SQIVND (reference sequence). The CDR3 DNA reads as TGTGCCAGTAGCCTCCTTGCTTGGCGGGAGGGCCAATACAATGAGCAGTTCTTC. The encoded protein is CASSLLAWREGQYNEQFF.

This clonotype was counted many times. This rearrangement joins TRBV7-2 to TRBJ2-7, with D possibly called TRBD1 or TRBD2 (5 bases each). Germline V gives CDR1 SGHTA, CDR2 FQGNSA. There are 14 residues in the CDR3. V was cut by 5 bases and J by 1 base, with 12 bases left in between. Written as DNA, the CDR3 is TGTGCCAGCAGCCGCCGGGACCCTTCCTACGAGCAGTACTTC. It translates to CASSRRDPSYEQYF.

In this sample, this clonotype turned up many times. The gene calls are TRBV12-3 or TRBV12-4 and TRBJ2-1; TRBD1 matches 7 bases. V gave up 0 bases and J gave up 5 bases; unmatched junction bases: 4. The CDR3 loop spans 15 amino acids. DNA for the CDR3: TGTGCCAGCAGTTTAGCGACAGGGATCCACAATGAGCAGTTCTTC. Translated: CASSLATGIHNEQFF.

This clonotype was detected ten times or more. V and J are TRBV27 and TRBJ2-3, with D unclear. From germline, CDR1 is MNHEY and CDR2 SMNVEV (reference sequence). The CDR3 contains 15 residues. The ends were cut back, 2 bases at V and 0 bases at J, with 9 bases in the middle. CDR3 in amino acids: CASSLISRSTDTQYF. As DNA, the CDR3 is TGTGCCAGCAGTTTAATTAGCCGAAGCACAGATACGCAGTATTTT.

This chain links TRBV12-3 or TRBV12-4 with TRBJ1-5, with 7 bases fitting TRBD1. V shed 4 bases and J 3 bases; nucleotides not matched to a gene: 12. The CDR3 contains 17 residues. The CDR3 sequence: CASSSPGTAANNQPQHF. The CDR3 DNA reads as TGTGCCAGCAGTTCCCCCGGGACAGCGGCCAACAATCAGCCCCAGCATTTT.

This clonotype appeared many times. The chain is built from TRBV12-3 or TRBV12-4 and TRBJ2-1; possibly TRBD2 for D (5 bases). The CDR3 length is 14 residues. V lost 6 bases to trimming and J lost 4 bases, with 13 bases between them. Here the CDR3 DNA reads TGTGCCAGCAGGTCGGCTAGCAGATACAATGAGCAGTTCTTC. Translating gives CASRSASRYNEQFF.